These 21 T cell receptor beta chains came from one sample sequenced in a study of graft-versus-host responses after intestinal transplantation. The method was immunoSEQ multiplex PCR; TCRdb's version includes in-frame clones alone and lacks a portion of them. Of tens of thousands of clones listed, around 92% are singletons. Antigen specificity for these receptors is unknown. The specimen was unstimulated CD8+ T cells sorted from spleen or lymph node cells, collected before intestinal transplant. These receptors were obtained from a human donor who received an intestinal transplant.

The chain links TRBV19 to TRBJ1-2; 9 positions agree with TRBD1. V trimming: 6 bases; J trimming: 0 bases; junction bases outside the gene matches: 8. Germline V gives CDR1 LNHDA, CDR2 SQIVND (reference sequence). The CDR3 is 16 residues long. CDR3 protein: CASSVNRGLANYGYTF. Written as DNA, the CDR3 is TGTGCCAGTAGCGTAAACAGGGGGCTAGCTAACTATGGCTACACCTTC.

The J gene is TRBJ2-1, the V gene TRBV29-1, with D maybe TRBD1 (7 bases). The CDR3 is made up of 14 amino acids. Germline assignment: CDR1 SQVTM and CDR2 ANQGSEA. V lost 2 bases to trimming and J lost 3 bases, with 11 bases between them. The CDR3 DNA reads TGCAGCGTTGAATCAGGGGGGAACTACAATGAGCAGTTCTTC. It is translated as CSVESGGNYNEQFF.

The sample holds one count of this clone. The chain is built from TRBV19 and TRBJ1-1; no definite D call. With 0 bases removed from V and 1 base from J, the gap between germline ends came to 6 bases. Germline loops: CDR1 LNHDA, CDR2 SQIVND (reference sequence). CDR3 length: 14 amino acids. CDR3 bases: TGTGCCAGTAGTATAGAAGGAGGGAACACTGAAGCTTTCTTT. Translated, it gives CASSIEGGNTEAFF. The variable domain in full, with the rest retrieved from reference TRBV19 and TRBJ1-1, is DGGITQSPKYLFRKEGQNVTLSCEQNLNHDAMYWYRQDPGQGLRLIYYSQIVNDFQKGDIAEGYSVSREKKESFPLTVTSAQKNPTAFYLCASSIEGGNTEAFFGQGTRLTVV.

This chain links TRBV4-1 with TRBJ1-1; no definite D call. The V end was cut by 0 bases, the J end by 4 bases, with 12 bases between. The CDR3 spans 15 residues. Germline-derived CDR1 and CDR2 are MGHRA and YSYEKL. The CDR3 DNA reads TGCGCCAGCAGCCAAGATTACTCATTTTTCACTGAAGCTTTCTTT. Translating it yields CASSQDYSFFTEAFF.

This clone was recorded once. The V and J genes are TRBV7-6 and TRBJ2-7; weak D call: TRBD2 (6 bases). Trimming took off 1 base at V and 3 bases at J, with 16 bases between the two ends. CDR3 size: 16 residues. The germline CDR1 and CDR2 sequences are SGHVS and FNYEAQ. The CDR3 sequence: CASSLGGADEGYEQYF. CDR3 nucleotide sequence: TGTGCCAGCAGCTTAGGCGGGGCGGACGAGGGCTACGAGCAGTACTTC.

The V gene is TRBV4-2, the J gene TRBJ2-1; 7 bases are shared with TRBD2. J lost 0 bases, V lost 3 bases, and 11 bases had no gene match. Per germline, CDR1 LGHNA and CDR2 YNFKEQ. This CDR3 region has 18 residues. The DNA of the CDR3 is TGTGCCAGCAGCCATCCCCTTGGGGGGGGAAGCTCCTACAATGAGCAGTTCTTC. It codes for CASSHPLGGGSSYNEQFF.

In its sample, this clone was seen once. J is TRBJ2-4 and V is TRBV27; 7 bases match TRBD1. Germline CDR1 MNHEY, CDR2 SMNVEV (reference sequence). The CDR3 totals 18 residues. V shed 4 bases, J shed 0 bases, and the junction held 12 bases outside the gene matches. CDR3 in amino acids: CASSSTSRGRLAKNIQYF. The CDR3 DNA sequence: TGTGCCAGCAGTTCTACAAGCAGGGGGAGACTAGCCAAAAACATTCAGTACTTC.

This chain joins TRBV5-1 and TRBJ1-1; D is ambiguous. The CDR3 runs 12 residues. Germline V CDR1 and CDR2: SGHRS, YFSETQ. V was pared by 2 bases and J by 6 bases, with 8 bases between. The DNA for the CDR3 is TGCGCCAGCAGCTTAGGCGGGCCTGAAGCTTTCTTT. Translating it yields CASSLGGPEAFF. Filled out from reference TRBV5-1 and TRBJ1-1, the complete variable domain reads KAGVTQTPRYLIKTRGQQVTLSCSPISGHRSVSWYQQTPGQGLQFLFEYFSETQRNKGNFPGRFSGRQFSNSRSEMNVSTLELGDSALYLCASSLGGPEAFFGQGTRLTVV.

This chain joins TRBV9 and TRBJ2-2, with 8 bases aligning to TRBD1. This CDR3 region has 15 residues. Germline V gene data show CDR1 as SGDLS and CDR2 as YYNGEE. Losses at the gene ends were 7 bases for V and 7 bases for J; bases not matched to a gene: 12. The chain's CDR3 is CASGTGQGSFGELFF. The CDR3 DNA is TGTGCCAGCGGCACCGGACAGGGCAGTTTCGGGGAGCTGTTTTTT.

V is TRBV28 and J is TRBJ2-7; a possible D gene is TRBD1 (5 bases). In germline, CDR1 is MDHEN, CDR2 SYDVKM. The V end was cut by 4 bases, the J end by 3 bases, with 25 bases between. The length of the CDR3 is 18 residues. The CDR3 coding sequence is TGTGCCAGCAGTTACCGGTATTCAATCGTGGACACTTACTACGAGCAGTACTTC. Residues: CASSYRYSIVDTYYEQYF.

This chain joins TRBV28 and TRBJ2-3; 9 positions match TRBD2. V was clipped by 3 bases and J by 2 bases; unmatched bases: 9. Per germline, CDR1 MDHEN and CDR2 SYDVKM. The CDR3 extends over 17 amino acids. As DNA, the CDR3 is TGTGCCAGCAGTTTCTCCACGACTAGCGGCGTCACAGATACGCAGTATTTT. Translating gives CASSFSTTSGVTDTQYF.

The chain combines TRBV5-1 with TRBJ2-3; D remains unclear. In germline, CDR1 is SGHRS, CDR2 YFSETQ. The V end lost 2 bases, the J end lost 3 bases, and 16 bases lay between the germline ends. The CDR3 runs to 16 residues. The CDR3 sequence is CASSFRQEGGTDTQYF. CDR3 in DNA: TGCGCCAGCAGCTTCCGTCAGGAAGGTGGGACAGATACGCAGTATTTT. Full variable domain (rest looked up from reference TRBV5-1 and TRBJ2-3): KAGVTQTPRYLIKTRGQQVTLSCSPISGHRSVSWYQQTPGQGLQFLFEYFSETQRNKGNFPGRFSGRQFSNSRSEMNVSTLELGDSALYLCASSFRQEGGTDTQYFGPGTRLTVL.

The rearrangement joins TRBV29-1 to TRBJ2-7; 8 nucleotides align to TRBD2. Germline-derived CDR1 and CDR2 are SQVTM and ANQGSEA. The V segment lost 3 bases and the J segment 6 bases; nucleotides outside the gene matches: 7. This CDR3 is 13 amino acids long. Here the CDR3 DNA reads TGCAGCGTTGATAGCGGGATTTACGGCGAGCAGTACTTC. The encoded protein is CSVDSGIYGEQYF.

The rearrangement joins TRBV20-1 to TRBJ2-1; D not certain. V was shortened by 5 bases and J by 4 bases, with 6 bases between the two germline ends. Germline assignment: CDR1 DFQATT and CDR2 SNEGSKA (reference sequence). The CDR3 covers 11 residues. The CDR3 sequence: CSALSYNEQFF. Written as DNA, the CDR3 is TGCAGTGCTCTGAGTTACAATGAGCAGTTCTTC.

The rearrangement joins TRBV13 to TRBJ2-1; D is ambiguous. Per germline, CDR1 PRHDT and CDR2 FYEKMQ (reference sequence). This CDR3 is 15 amino acids long. V lost 5 bases to trimming and J lost 0 bases, with 11 bases between them. DNA for the CDR3: TGTGCCAGCAGCACCCGGTTAAGCTCCTACAATGAGCAGTTCTTC. This gives the protein CASSTRLSSYNEQFF.

The chain employs TRBV27 and TRBJ2-1; 14 bases line up with TRBD2. The CDR3 sequence is 15 residues long. Trimming took 8 bases from V and 6 from J; bases not matched to a gene: 6. The germline V gene encodes CDR1 MNHEY and CDR2 SMNVEV (reference sequence). The CDR3 region is CASGPGTSGSNEQFF. Written as DNA, the CDR3 is TGTGCCAGCGGCCCCGGGACTAGCGGGAGCAATGAGCAGTTCTTC.

V gene TRBV18 combines with J gene TRBJ2-7; D might be TRBD2 (5 bases). Trimming cost V 3 bases and J 2 bases, with 11 bases left between them. The germline V gene has CDR1 KGHSH and CDR2 LQKENI. The length of the CDR3 is 14 residues. As DNA, the CDR3 is TGTGCCAGCTCACCTGGACTGTACACCTACGAGCAGTACTTC. Encoded protein: CASSPGLYTYEQYF.

This clone showed up just once. The rearrangement uses TRBV13 and TRBJ2-1, with 9 bases matching TRBD2. This CDR3 is 16 amino acids long. Germline assignment: CDR1 PRHDT and CDR2 FYEKMQ (reference sequence). The V and J ends lost 2 bases and 8 bases, in that order; junction bases with no gene match: 10. CDR3 DNA: TGTGCCAGCAGCTTATCGGGGACTAGCAGGCTCGATGAGCAGTTCTTC. Amino acids: CASSLSGTSRLDEQFF.

The chain couples TRBV2 to TRBJ1-1; possibly TRBD1 for D (5 bases). Trimming shortened V by 9 bases and J by 5 bases, and 19 bases separated the two germline ends. Germline loops: CDR1 SNHLY, CDR2 FYNNEI. The CDR3 is 14 amino acids. CDR3 amino acids: CARQNGGRRTEAFF. For the CDR3, the DNA is TGTGCCAGACAGAATGGGGGGAGGCGGACTGAAGCTTTCTTT. Full variable domain (outside the CDR3, taken from reference TRBV2 and TRBJ1-1): EPEVTQTPSHQVTQMGQEVILRCVPISNHLYFYWYRQILGQKVEFLVSFYNNEISEKSEIFDDQFSVERPDGSNFTLKIRSTKLEDSAMYFCARQNGGRRTEAFFGQGTRLTVV.

V gene TRBV14 combines with J gene TRBJ1-2, with TRBD1 as a possible D gene (6 bases). The ends were cut back, 2 bases at V and 6 bases at J, with 13 bases in the middle. This CDR3 spans 14 amino acids. Per germline, CDR1 SGHDN and CDR2 FVKESK. The CDR3 nucleotides are TGTGCCAGCAGCCAAAGGACAGTTAGGGATGGCTACACCTTC. Amino acid sequence: CASSQRTVRDGYTF.

CDR3 region: CASSLWGQRPYEQYF. DNA of the CDR3: TGTGCCAGCAGCTTGTGGGGACAGAGGCCCTACGAGCAGTACTTC. The chain couples TRBV7-9 to TRBJ2-7; 7 nucleotides align to TRBD1. The CDR3 is 15 residues long. Per germline, CDR1 SEHNR and CDR2 FQNEAQ (reference sequence). Unmatched junction bases numbered 7, after V lost 3 bases and J lost 2 bases.